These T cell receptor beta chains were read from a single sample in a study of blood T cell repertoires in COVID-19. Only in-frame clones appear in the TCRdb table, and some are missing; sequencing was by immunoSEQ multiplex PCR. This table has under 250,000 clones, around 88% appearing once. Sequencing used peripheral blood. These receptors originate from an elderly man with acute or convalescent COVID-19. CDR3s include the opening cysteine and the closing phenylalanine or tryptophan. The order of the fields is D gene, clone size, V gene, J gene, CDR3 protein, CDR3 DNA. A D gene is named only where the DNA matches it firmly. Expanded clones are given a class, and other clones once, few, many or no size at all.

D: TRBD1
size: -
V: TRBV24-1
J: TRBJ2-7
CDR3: CATSDRTGPGEQYF
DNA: TGTGCCACCAGTGACCGGACAGGGCCGGGCGAGCAGTACTTC

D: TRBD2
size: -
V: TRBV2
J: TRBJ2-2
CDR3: CASVGGAGGPSTGELFF
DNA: TGTGCCAGCGTGGGTGGAGCGGGAGGGCCGAGCACCGGGGAGCTGTTTTTT

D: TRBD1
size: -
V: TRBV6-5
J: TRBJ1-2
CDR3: CASSTGTAYGYTF
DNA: TGTGCCAGCAGTACCGGGACAGCCTATGGCTACACCTTC

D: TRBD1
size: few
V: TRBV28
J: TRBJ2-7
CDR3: CASWDSAYEQYF
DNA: TGTGCCAGCTGGGACAGTGCCTACGAGCAGTACTTC

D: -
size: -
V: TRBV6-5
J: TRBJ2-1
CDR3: CASSSRVNEQFF
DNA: TGTGCCAGCAGTTCCAGGGTGAATGAGCAGTTCTTC

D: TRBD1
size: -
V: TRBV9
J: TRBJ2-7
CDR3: CASSVTGQGNYEQYF
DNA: TGTGCCAGCAGCGTAACGGGACAGGGTAACTACGAGCAGTACTTC

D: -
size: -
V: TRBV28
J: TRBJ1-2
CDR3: CASSPLQSRQGYTF
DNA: TGTGCCAGCAGCCCCCTCCAAAGTAGACAGGGCTACACCTTC

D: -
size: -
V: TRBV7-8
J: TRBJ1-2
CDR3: CASSLTEANYGYTF
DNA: TGTGCCAGCAGCCTGACAGAAGCTAACTATGGCTACACCTTC

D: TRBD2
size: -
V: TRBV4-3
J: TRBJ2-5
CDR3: CASSQSGLAGVETQYF
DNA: TGCGCCAGCAGCCAGTCGGGACTAGCGGGAGTAGAGACCCAGTACTTC

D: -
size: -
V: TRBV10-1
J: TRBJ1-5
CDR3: CASSTGINQPQHF
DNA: TGCGCCAGCAGTACAGGGATCAATCAGCCCCAGCATTTT

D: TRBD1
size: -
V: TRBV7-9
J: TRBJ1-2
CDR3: CASSSTGTGVYGYTF
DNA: TGTGCCAGCAGCTCAACCGGGACAGGGGTCTATGGCTACACCTTC

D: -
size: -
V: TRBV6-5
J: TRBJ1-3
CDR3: CASRGTGLGNTIYF
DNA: TGTGCCAGCAGAGGGACGGGACTTGGAAACACCATATATTTT

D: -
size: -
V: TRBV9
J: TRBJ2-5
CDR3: CASSVGPQETQYF
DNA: TGTGCCAGCAGCGTAGGGCCCCAAGAGACCCAGTACTTC

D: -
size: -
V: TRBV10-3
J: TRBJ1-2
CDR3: CAISPPGDYGYTF
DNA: TGTGCCATCAGTCCGCCAGGGGACTATGGCTACACCTTC

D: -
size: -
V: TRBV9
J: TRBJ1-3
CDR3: CASSVASSGNTIYF
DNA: TGTGCCAGCAGCGTAGCGAGCTCTGGAAACACCATATATTTT

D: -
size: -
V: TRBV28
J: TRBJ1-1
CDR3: CASSLTSGNTEAFF
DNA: TGTGCCAGCAGTTTAACTTCCGGGAACACTGAAGCTTTCTTT

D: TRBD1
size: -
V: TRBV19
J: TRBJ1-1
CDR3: CASRTGDRPKRAFF
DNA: TGTGCCAGTCGAACCGGGGACAGGCCAAAAAGAGCTTTCTTT

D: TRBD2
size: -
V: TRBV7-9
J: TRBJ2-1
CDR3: CASSSRLAGIDEQFF
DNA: TGTGCCAGCAGCTCCCGACTAGCGGGAATCGATGAGCAGTTCTTC

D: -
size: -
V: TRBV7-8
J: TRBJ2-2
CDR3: CASSLALVQATSRSYTGELFF
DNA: TGTGCCAGCAGCTTAGCGCTTGTACAGGCTACAAGCAGGTCGTACACCGGGGAGCTGTTTTTT

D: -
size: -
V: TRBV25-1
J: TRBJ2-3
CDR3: CASSRADTQYF
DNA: TGTGCCAGCAGCAGGGCAGATACGCAGTATTTT

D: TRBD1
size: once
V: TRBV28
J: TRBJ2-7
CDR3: CASSLSGQSWGSYEQYF
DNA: TGTGCCAGCAGTTTATCGGGACAGTCGTGGGGCTCCTACGAGCAGTACTTC

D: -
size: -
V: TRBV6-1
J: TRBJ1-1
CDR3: CASSEQGGWTEAFF
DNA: TGTGCCAGCAGTGAACAGGGCGGTTGGACTGAAGCTTTCTTT

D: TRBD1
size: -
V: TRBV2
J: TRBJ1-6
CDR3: CASSEKTGVVSPLHF
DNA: TGTGCCAGCAGTGAGAAGACAGGGGTGGTGTCACCCCTCCACTTT

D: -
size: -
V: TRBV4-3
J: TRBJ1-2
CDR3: CASSQDGTFYGYTF
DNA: TGCGCCAGCAGCCAAGACGGGACATTCTATGGCTACACCTTC

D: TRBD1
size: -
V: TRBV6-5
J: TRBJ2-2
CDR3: CAGRTGATGELFF
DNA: TGTGCCGGTAGGACAGGGGCTACCGGGGAGCTGTTTTTT

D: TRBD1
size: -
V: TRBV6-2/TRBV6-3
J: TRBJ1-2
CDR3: CASSYGTGRRYTF
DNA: TGTGCCAGCAGTTACGGGACAGGGAGGCGCTACACCTTC

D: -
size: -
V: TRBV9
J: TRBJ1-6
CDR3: CASSVALQQNSPLHF
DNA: TGTGCCAGCAGCGTAGCTTTACAGCAAAATTCACCCCTCCACTTT

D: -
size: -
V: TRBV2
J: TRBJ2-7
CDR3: CAAGTAIYEQYF
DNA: TGTGCCGCGGGGACAGCGATCTACGAGCAGTACTTC

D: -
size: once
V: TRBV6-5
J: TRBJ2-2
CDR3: CASSRSTGELFF
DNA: TGTGCCAGCAGCCGTTCGACCGGGGAGCTGTTTTTT

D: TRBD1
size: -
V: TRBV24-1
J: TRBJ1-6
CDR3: CATSDVGGTGIRWALHF
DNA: TGTGCCACCAGTGATGTCGGGGGGACAGGGATTAGATGGGCCCTCCACTTT

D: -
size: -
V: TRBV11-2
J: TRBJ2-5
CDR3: CASSFAGQETQYF
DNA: TGTGCCAGCAGCTTCGCAGGACAAGAGACCCAGTACTTC

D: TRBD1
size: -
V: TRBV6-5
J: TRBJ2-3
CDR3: CASRMGQGTDTQYF
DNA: TGTGCCAGCAGGATGGGACAGGGGACAGATACGCAGTATTTT

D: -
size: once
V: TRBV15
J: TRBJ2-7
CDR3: CATKQGQGYEQYF
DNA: TGTGCCACCAAACAGGGCCAAGGCTACGAGCAGTACTTC

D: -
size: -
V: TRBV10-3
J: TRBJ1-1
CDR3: CAISESWGGTEAFF
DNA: TGTGCCATCAGTGAGTCGTGGGGCGGCACTGAAGCTTTCTTT

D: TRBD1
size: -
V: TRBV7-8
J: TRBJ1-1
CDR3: CASSFSTGVYTEAFF
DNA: TGTGCCAGCAGCTTTTCGACAGGGGTTTACACTGAAGCTTTCTTT

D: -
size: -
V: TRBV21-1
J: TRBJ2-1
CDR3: CASSKEWDRGYNEQFF
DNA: TGTGCCAGCAGCAAAGAATGGGACAGGGGCTACAATGAGCAGTTCTTC

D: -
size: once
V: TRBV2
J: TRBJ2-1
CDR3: CASSPSGAREIPFF
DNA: TGTGCCAGCAGTCCTTCCGGGGCCCGGGAGATCCCGTTCTTC

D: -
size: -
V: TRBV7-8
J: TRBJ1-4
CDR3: CASSFQGNEKLFF
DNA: TGTGCCAGCAGCTTTCAGGGGAATGAAAAACTGTTTTTT

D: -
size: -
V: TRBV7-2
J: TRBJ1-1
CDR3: CASSEAPSRVGEAFF
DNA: TGTGCCAGCAGCGAAGCCCCCTCACGAGTCGGTGAAGCTTTCTTT

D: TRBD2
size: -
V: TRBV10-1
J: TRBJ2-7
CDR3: CASRTSGSKYEQYF
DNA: TGCGCCAGCCGGACTAGCGGGAGTAAGTACGAGCAGTACTTC

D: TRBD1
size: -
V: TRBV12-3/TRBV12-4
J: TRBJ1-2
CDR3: CASTGQRNYGYTF
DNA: TGTGCCAGCACGGGACAGCGCAACTATGGCTACACCTTC

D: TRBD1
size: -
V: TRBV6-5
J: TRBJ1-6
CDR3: CASSYSGRGSGSPLHF
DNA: TGTGCCAGCAGTTACTCTGGCAGGGGGAGCGGTTCACCCCTCCACTTT

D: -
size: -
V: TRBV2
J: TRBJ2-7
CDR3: CASSEVVPSSYEQYF
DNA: TGTGCCAGCAGTGAAGTAGTCCCGAGCTCCTACGAGCAGTACTTC

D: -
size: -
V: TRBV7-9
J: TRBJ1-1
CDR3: CASGALNTEAFF
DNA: TGTGCCAGCGGGGCGCTGAACACTGAAGCTTTCTTT

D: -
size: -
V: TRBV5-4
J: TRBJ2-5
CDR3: CASSSPRGTQYF
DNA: TGTGCCAGCAGCTCCCCCCGGGGGACCCAGTACTTC

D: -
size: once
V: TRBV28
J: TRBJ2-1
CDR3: CASSVGSGEQFF
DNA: TGTGCCAGCAGCGTCGGGAGTGGGGAGCAGTTCTTC

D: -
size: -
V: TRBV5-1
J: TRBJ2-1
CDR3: CASSLEGVLDEQFF
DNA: TGCGCCAGCAGCTTGGAGGGGGTATTGGATGAGCAGTTCTTC

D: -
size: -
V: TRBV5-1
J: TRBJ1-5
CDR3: CASSLGQGGQPQHF
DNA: TGCGCCAGCAGCTTGGGGCAGGGCGGTCAGCCCCAGCATTTT

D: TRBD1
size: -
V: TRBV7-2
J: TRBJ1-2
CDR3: CASSQPGTDHYGYTF
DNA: TGTGCCAGCAGCCAACCCGGGACAGACCACTATGGCTACACCTTC

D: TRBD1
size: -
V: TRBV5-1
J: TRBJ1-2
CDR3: CASSLGGDSFNYGYTF
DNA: TGCGCCAGCAGCTTGGGAGGGGACAGTTTTAACTATGGCTACACCTTC

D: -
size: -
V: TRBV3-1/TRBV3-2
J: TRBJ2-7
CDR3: CASSQAGKPPYEQYF
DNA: TGTGCCAGCAGCCAAGCAGGGAAGCCCCCTTACGAGCAGTACTTC

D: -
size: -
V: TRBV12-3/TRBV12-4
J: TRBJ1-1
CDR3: CASSPQGTHEAFF
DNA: TGTGCCAGCAGTCCGCAGGGGACACATGAAGCTTTCTTT

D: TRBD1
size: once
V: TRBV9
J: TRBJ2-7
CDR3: CASSPGQGATDEQYF
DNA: TGTGCCAGCAGCCCTGGACAGGGGGCAACCGACGAGCAGTACTTC

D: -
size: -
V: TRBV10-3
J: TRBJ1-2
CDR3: CAISEPQGGYTF
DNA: TGTGCCATCAGTGAACCCCAGGGAGGCTACACCTTC

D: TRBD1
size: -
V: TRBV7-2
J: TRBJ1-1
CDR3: CASSLRQGSSNTEAFF
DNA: TGTGCCAGCAGCTTACGACAGGGGTCTTCAAACACTGAAGCTTTCTTT

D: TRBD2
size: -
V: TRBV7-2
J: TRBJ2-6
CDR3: CASSLAPSGPSGANVLTF
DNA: TGTGCCAGCAGCTTAGCGCCTAGCGGGCCCTCTGGGGCCAACGTCCTGACTTTC

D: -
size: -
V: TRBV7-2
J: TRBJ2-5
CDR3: CASSSQEGPGTQYF
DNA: TGTGCCAGCAGCTCACAGGAGGGCCCGGGGACCCAGTACTTC

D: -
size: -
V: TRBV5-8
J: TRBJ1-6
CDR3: CASSSQYNSPLHF
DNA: TGTGCCAGCAGTTCACAGTATAATTCACCCCTCCACTTT

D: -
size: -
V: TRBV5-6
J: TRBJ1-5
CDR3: CASSRDRNSNQPQHF
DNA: TGTGCCAGCAGCCGTGACAGAAATAGCAATCAGCCCCAGCATTTT